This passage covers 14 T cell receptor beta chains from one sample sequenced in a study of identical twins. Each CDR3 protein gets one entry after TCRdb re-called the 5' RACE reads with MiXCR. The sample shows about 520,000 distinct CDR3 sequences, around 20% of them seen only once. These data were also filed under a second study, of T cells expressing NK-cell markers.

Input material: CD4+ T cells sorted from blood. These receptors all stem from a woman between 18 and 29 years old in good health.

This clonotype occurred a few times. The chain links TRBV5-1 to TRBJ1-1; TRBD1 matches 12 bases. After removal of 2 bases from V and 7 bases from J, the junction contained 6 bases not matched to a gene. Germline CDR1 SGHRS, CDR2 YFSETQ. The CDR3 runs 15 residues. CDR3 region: CASSLSGTGGVEAFF. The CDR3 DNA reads TGCGCCAGCAGCTTATCCGGGACAGGGGGCGTTGAAGCTTTCTTT.

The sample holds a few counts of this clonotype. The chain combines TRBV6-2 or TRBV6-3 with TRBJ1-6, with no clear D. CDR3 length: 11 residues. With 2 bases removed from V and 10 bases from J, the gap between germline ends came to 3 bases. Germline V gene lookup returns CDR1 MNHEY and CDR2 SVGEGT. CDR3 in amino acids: CASSYGSPLHF. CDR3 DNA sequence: TGTGCCAGCAGTTACGGCTCACCCCTCCACTTT.

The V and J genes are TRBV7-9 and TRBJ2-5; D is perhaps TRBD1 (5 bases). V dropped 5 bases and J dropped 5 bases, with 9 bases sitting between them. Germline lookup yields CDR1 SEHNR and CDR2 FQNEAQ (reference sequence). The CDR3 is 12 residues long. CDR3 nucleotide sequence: TGTGCCAGCAGCACACAGGTGGAGACCCAGTACTTC. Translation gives CASSTQVETQYF.

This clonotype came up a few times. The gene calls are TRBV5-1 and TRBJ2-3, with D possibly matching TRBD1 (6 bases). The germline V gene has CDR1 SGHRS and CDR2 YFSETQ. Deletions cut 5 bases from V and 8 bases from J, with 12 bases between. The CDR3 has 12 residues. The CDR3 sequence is CASREGQSTQYF. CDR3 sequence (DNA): TGCGCCAGCAGAGAGGGACAAAGTACGCAGTATTTT.

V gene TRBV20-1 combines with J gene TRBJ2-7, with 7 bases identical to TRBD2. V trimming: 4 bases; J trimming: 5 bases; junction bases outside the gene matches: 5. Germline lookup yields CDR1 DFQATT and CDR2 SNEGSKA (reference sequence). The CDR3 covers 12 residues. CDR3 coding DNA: TGCAGTGCTACTGGCGGGAGAGACGAGCAGTACTTC. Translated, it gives CSATGGRDEQYF.

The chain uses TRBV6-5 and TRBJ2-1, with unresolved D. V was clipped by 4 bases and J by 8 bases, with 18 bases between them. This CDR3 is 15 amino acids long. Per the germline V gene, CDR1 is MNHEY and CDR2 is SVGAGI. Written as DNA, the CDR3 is TGTGCCAGCAGTTCACTCGGATCAGAGAAGGATGAGCAGTTCTTC. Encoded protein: CASSSLGSEKDEQFF.

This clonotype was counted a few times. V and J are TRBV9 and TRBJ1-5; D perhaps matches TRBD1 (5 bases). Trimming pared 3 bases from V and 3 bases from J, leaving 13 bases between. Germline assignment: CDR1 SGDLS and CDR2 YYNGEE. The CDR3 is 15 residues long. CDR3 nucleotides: TGTGCCAGCAGCGCCACTCGACAGATCAATCAGCCCCAGCATTTT. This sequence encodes CASSATRQINQPQHF.

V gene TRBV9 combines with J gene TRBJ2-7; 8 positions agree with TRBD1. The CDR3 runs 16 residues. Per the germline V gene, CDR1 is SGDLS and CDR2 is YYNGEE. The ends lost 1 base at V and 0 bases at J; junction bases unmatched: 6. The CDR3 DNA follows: TGTGCCAGCAGCGTAAAGGGACAGGCCCTCTCCTACGAGCAGTACTTC. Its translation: CASSVKGQALSYEQYF. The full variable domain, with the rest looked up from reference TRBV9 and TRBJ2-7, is DSGVTQTPKHLITATGQRVTLRCSPRSGDLSVYWYQQSLDQGLQFLIQYYNGEERAKGNILERFSAQQFPDLHSELNLSSLELGDSALYFCASSVKGQALSYEQYFGPGTRLTVT.

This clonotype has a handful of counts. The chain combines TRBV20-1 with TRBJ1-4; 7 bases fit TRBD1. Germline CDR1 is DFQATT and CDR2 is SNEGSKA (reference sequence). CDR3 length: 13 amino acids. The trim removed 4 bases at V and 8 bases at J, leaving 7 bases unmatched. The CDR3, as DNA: TGCAGTGCTAAACAGGGGAAGGAAGAAAAACTGTTTTTT. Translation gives CSAKQGKEEKLFF.

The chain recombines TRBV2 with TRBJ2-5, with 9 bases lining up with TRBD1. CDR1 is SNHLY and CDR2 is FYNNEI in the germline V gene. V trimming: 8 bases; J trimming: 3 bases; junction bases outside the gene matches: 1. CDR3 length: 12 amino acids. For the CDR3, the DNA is TGTGCCAGCCGACAGGGGGAAGAGACCCAGTACTTC. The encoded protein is CASRQGEETQYF.

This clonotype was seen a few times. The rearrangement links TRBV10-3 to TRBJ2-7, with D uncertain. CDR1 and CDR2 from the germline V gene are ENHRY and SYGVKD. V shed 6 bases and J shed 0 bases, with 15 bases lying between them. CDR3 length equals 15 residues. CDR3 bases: TGTGCCATCAGACGACGAGACACGAACTCCTACGAGCAGTACTTC. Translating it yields CAIRRRDTNSYEQYF.

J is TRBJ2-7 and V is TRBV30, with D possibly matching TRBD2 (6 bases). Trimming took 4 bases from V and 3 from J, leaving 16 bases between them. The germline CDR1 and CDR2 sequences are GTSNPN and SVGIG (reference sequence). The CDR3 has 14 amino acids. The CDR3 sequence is CAWTPGLAFYEQYF. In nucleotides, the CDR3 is TGTGCCTGGACCCCGGGACTCGCATTCTACGAGCAGTACTTC.

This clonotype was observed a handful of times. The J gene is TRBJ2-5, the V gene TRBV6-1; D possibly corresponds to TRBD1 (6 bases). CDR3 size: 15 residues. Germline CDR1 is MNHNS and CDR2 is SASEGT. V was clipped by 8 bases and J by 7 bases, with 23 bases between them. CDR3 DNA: TGTGCCAGCTTTGTGAGGGGCCTAAAGGGGGTGACCCAGTACTTC. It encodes CASFVRGLKGVTQYF.

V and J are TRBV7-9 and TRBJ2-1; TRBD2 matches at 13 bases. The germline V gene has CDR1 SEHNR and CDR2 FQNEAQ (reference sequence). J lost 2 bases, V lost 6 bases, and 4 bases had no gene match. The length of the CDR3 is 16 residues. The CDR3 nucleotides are TGTGCCAGCAGTTCGGGACTAGCGGGAACCTACAATGAGCAGTTCTTC. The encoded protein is CASSSGLAGTYNEQFF. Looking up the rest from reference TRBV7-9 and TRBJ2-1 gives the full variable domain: DTGVSQNPRHKITKRGQNVTFRCDPISEHNRLYWYRQTLGQGPEFLTYFQNEAQLEKSRLLSDRFSAERPKGSFSTLEIQRTEQGDSAMYLCASSSGLAGTYNEQFFGPGTRLTVL.